This record looks at one T cell receptor beta chain sequence and its context. This sample was included in a study of control samples from healthy donors and cancer patients. Trimming at V came to 0 bases and at J to 3 bases, leaving 7 bases not matched to a gene. The CDR3 extends over 16 amino acids. Germline CDR1 is LGHNA and CDR2 is YNFKEQ. This table comes from immunoSEQ multiplex PCR, and its TCRdb copy is limited to in-frame clones, with some not included. The data show tens of thousands of clones, over 80% seen once. This sequence was found in a man in his fifties or sixties in good health. The sequenced sample was blood. The chain combines TRBV4-2 with TRBJ2-5; 7 bases match TRBD2. CDR3 region: CASSQDRSGGEETQYF. The DNA of the CDR3 is TGTGCCAGCAGCCAAGATCGGTCGGGAGGAGAAGAGACCCAGTACTTC.